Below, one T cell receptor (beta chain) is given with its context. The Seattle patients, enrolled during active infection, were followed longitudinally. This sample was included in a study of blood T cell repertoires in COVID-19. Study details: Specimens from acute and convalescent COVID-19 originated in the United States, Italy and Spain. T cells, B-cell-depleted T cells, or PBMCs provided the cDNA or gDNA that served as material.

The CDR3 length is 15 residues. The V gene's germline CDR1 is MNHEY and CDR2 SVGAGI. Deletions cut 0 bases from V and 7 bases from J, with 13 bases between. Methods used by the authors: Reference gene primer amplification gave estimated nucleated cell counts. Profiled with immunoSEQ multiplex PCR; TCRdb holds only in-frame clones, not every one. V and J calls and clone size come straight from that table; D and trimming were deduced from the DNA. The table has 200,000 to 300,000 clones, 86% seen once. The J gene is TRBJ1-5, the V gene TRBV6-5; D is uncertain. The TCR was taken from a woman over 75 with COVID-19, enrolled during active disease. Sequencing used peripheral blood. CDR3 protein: CASSYSSTSVQPQHF. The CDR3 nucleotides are TGTGCCAGCAGTTACTCATCCACGTCGGTACAGCCCCAGCATTTT.